This TCR beta chain was sequenced for a study of T cells in Graves' hyperthyroidism and ophthalmopathy. Amplified TCR beta CDR3 regions came from RNA transcripts. Using the HTBI primer set, a first-round RT-PCR was run on the TCR CDR3. TCRdb reprocessed the multiplex PCR reads via MiXCR and lists one record per CDR3 protein. This table has 660,000 or so distinct CDR3 sequences, around 20% appearing once. The germline V gene encodes CDR1 MNHEY and CDR2 SVGEGT. CDR3 length: 17 amino acids. The J segment lost 0 bases and the V segment lost 6 bases, leaving 10 bases of the junction unmatched. This clonotype was recorded at least ten times.

The receptor was isolated from a man aged 30 to 39 with Graves' ophthalmopathy. Sample: blood. The chain has TRBV6-2 or TRBV6-3 and TRBJ1-5, with 8 nucleotides matching TRBD1. CDR3 sequence (DNA): TGTGCCAGCAGGGGGGACAGGAGCCCCAATAGCAATCAGCCCCAGCATTTT. Translation: CASRGDRSPNSNQPQHF.